Shown below are 17 T cell receptor beta chains from a single sample sequenced in a study of blood T cell repertoires in COVID-19. Method: immunoSEQ multiplex PCR; TCRdb's copy keeps in-frame clones and lacks some. The sample lists under 200,000 clones; about four fifths were seen once. The specimen was PBMCs or T cells enriched from blood (not recorded which). The receptors come from a woman aged 60-75 years who had recovered from COVID-19.

The rearrangement links TRBV2 to TRBJ1-1; 8 bases agree with TRBD1. V shed 5 bases, J shed 11 bases, and the junction held 10 bases outside the gene matches. Germline CDR1 SNHLY, CDR2 FYNNEI. There are 13 residues in the CDR3. CDR3 DNA: TGTGCCAGCAGTAAAGTCGGACAGGGCGATGCTTTCTTT. Translating it yields CASSKVGQGDAFF. Based on the CDR3 plus reference TRBV2 and TRBJ1-1, the full variable domain is EPEVTQTPSHQVTQMGQEVILRCVPISNHLYFYWYRQILGQKVEFLVSFYNNEISEKSEIFDDQFSVERPDGSNFTLKIRSTKLEDSAMYFCASSKVGQGDAFFGQGTRLTVV.

This clone has a handful of counts. The rearrangement uses TRBV15 and TRBJ1-5, with 7 nucleotides matching TRBD1. This CDR3 spans 16 amino acids. V lost 6 bases to trimming and J lost 5 bases; unmatched junction nucleotides: 13. Germline V lookup: CDR1 LNHNV, CDR2 YYDKDF (reference sequence). The CDR3 sequence: CATRVGPGQRDQPQHF. The CDR3 bases are TGTGCCACCAGAGTTGGACCGGGACAGCGAGATCAGCCCCAGCATTTT.

This clone appeared a few times. The chain couples TRBV5-6 to TRBJ1-1; no firm D call. The V gene lost 1 base and the J gene lost 2 bases, with 12 bases spanning the gap. The CDR3 extends over 15 amino acids. Germline CDR1 is SGHDT and CDR2 is YYEEEE. CDR3 in DNA: TGTGCCAGCAGCTTGCTAGACCGCTCAAACACTGAAGCTTTCTTT. Encoded protein: CASSLLDRSNTEAFF.

The rearrangement uses TRBV5-1 and TRBJ1-3; maybe TRBD1 (5 bases). Per the germline V gene, CDR1 is SGHRS and CDR2 is YFSETQ. Trimming cost V 3 bases and J 4 bases, with 8 bases left between them. The CDR3 is 13 amino acids. Here the CDR3 reads CASSSAGGNTIYF. The CDR3 DNA follows: TGCGCCAGCAGCTCGGCAGGGGGAAACACCATATATTTT. Using reference TRBV5-1 and TRBJ1-3 for the parts outside the CDR3, the full variable domain is KAGVTQTPRYLIKTRGQQVTLSCSPISGHRSVSWYQQTPGQGLQFLFEYFSETQRNKGNFPGRFSGRQFSNSRSEMNVSTLELGDSALYLCASSSAGGNTIYFGEGSWLTVV.

The CDR3 region has the DNA TGTGCCAGCACCCCAGGGATGGGCTCTGGAAACACCATATATTTT. Amino acid sequence: CASTPGMGSGNTIYF. The chain uses TRBV3-1 (or the pseudogene TRBV3-2) and TRBJ1-3; a possible D gene is TRBD1 (5 bases). This CDR3 contains 15 residues. Germline CDR1 LGHDT, CDR2 YNNKEL (reference sequence). The germline V and J ends were trimmed by 7 bases and 0 bases, with 13 bases remaining between them.

The CDR3 protein is CASTNRQGAVYYGYTF. The CDR3 DNA sequence: TGTGCCAGTACCAATAGACAGGGGGCAGTATACTATGGCTACACCTTC. V is TRBV19 and J is TRBJ1-2, with TRBD1 matching over 10 bases. The germline CDR1 and CDR2 sequences are LNHDA and SQIVND (reference sequence). This CDR3 has 16 amino acids. The trim removed 7 bases at V and 3 bases at J, leaving 11 bases unmatched.

The gene calls are TRBV5-1 and TRBJ1-1; TRBD1 is a possible D gene (5 bases). The CDR3 length is 14 residues. Trimming left V 1 base short and J 1 base short, with 8 bases between. Germline V gene data show CDR1 as SGHRS and CDR2 as YFSETQ. The CDR3: CASSLIGENTEAFF. Written as DNA, the CDR3 is TGCGCCAGCAGCTTGATAGGGGAGAACACTGAAGCTTTCTTT.

This clone was observed a handful of times. The J gene is TRBJ1-2, the V gene TRBV7-2; 10 bases are a match to TRBD1. The V segment lost 3 bases and the J segment 7 bases; nucleotides outside the gene matches: 2. The germline V gene has CDR1 SGHTA and CDR2 FQGNSA. The CDR3 loop spans 13 amino acids. This CDR3 is CASSLGQGLGYTF. The CDR3, as DNA: TGTGCCAGCAGCTTGGGACAGGGGCTTGGCTACACCTTC.

To note about this clone: Different DNA sequences within this sample yield the same CDR3. V gene TRBV5-1 combines with J gene TRBJ1-1; TRBD1 matches 8 bases. Germline CDR1 SGHRS, CDR2 YFSETQ. V lost 2 bases to trimming and J lost 1 base; unmatched junction nucleotides: 1. The CDR3 length is 14 residues. The CDR3 region is CASSFGQGNTEAFF. As DNA, the CDR3 is TGCGCCAGCAGCTTTGGACAGGGGAACACTGAAGCTTTCTTT.

This clone was recorded a few times. CDR3 sequence reads: CASSPSGLVSSDTQYF. As DNA, the CDR3 is TGTGCCAGCAGCCCCTCCGGACTAGTTAGTTCAGATACGCAGTATTTT. J is TRBJ2-3 and V is TRBV7-2, with 7 bases identical to TRBD2. Germline CDR1 and CDR2: SGHTA and FQGNSA. Trimming took 5 bases from V and 4 from J; bases not matched to a gene: 12. The CDR3 consists of 16 residues.

The genes are TRBV7-3 and TRBJ1-2, with TRBD1 matching 7 bases. J gave up 0 bases and V 4 bases, and 5 bases lay outside the gene matches. The germline V gene encodes CDR1 SGHTA and CDR2 FQGTGA. The CDR3 contains 15 residues. CDR3 protein: CASSSGGQANYGYTF. Written as DNA, the CDR3 is TGTGCCAGCAGCTCAGGTGGACAGGCTAACTATGGCTACACCTTC.

The rearrangement uses TRBV5-4 and TRBJ2-1, with 7 positions matching TRBD2. Losses at the gene ends were 4 bases for V and 0 bases for J; bases not matched to a gene: 10. Germline V gene sequence: CDR1 SGHNT, CDR2 YYREEE (reference sequence). CDR3 length equals 17 residues. Here the CDR3 DNA reads TGTGCCAGCAGCCGAGCCAGCGGGGAGAGCTCCTACAATGAGCAGTTCTTC. Translated: CASSRASGESSYNEQFF.

The chain has TRBV4-2 and TRBJ2-7; D is uncertain. The CDR3 has 16 residues. The germline V gene has CDR1 LGHNA and CDR2 YNFKEQ. The ends were cut back, 2 bases at V and 0 bases at J, with 14 bases in the middle. CDR3 sequence: CASSQTQAVDSYEQYF. The CDR3 nucleotides read TGTGCCAGCAGCCAAACCCAGGCCGTAGACTCCTACGAGCAGTACTTC.

This clone occurred once. This chain links TRBV4-1 with TRBJ2-1; 8 nucleotides align to TRBD2. The CDR3 runs to 16 residues. The junction had 15 bases not matched to a gene; V was cut back by 5 bases and J by 9 bases. Germline V gives CDR1 MGHRA, CDR2 YSYEKL. CDR3 in DNA: TGCGCCAGCAGCAAAGGACTAGCTTCTTATGGTGGTGAGCAGTTCTTC. It translates to CASSKGLASYGGEQFF.

The chain is built from TRBV12-3 or TRBV12-4 and TRBJ1-2, with D uncertain. CDR3 length: 13 amino acids. The ends were cut back, 5 bases at V and 1 base at J, with 8 bases in the middle. The CDR3 DNA reads as TGTGCCAGCAGTCCGTCCTATAACTATGGCTACACCTTC. This codes for CASSPSYNYGYTF.

As concerns this clone: The same CDR3 is also encoded by other DNA sequences in this sample. The chain is built from TRBV12-3 or TRBV12-4 and TRBJ1-5; D is possibly TRBD1 (5 bases). V lost 3 bases, J lost 7 bases, and 7 bases lay in between. The CDR3 is 12 amino acids. This chain's CDR3 is CASSLGGQPQHF. The CDR3 nucleotides read TGTGCCAGCAGTTTGGGGGGACAGCCCCAGCATTTT.

This chain's CDR3 is CASSLRAGSSTDTQYF. CDR3 DNA sequence: TGTGCCAGCAGCTTAAGGGCGGGGAGCTCCACAGATACGCAGTATTTT. The chain recombines TRBV11-3 with TRBJ2-3; D perhaps matches TRBD2 (6 bases). CDR3 length: 16 amino acids. The V end lost 2 bases, the J end lost 2 bases, and 14 bases lay between the germline ends. Germline V gene data show CDR1 as SGHNT and CDR2 as YENEEA.